The rows below give T cell receptor beta chains drawn from one sample of a study of cytomegalovirus exposure and HLA in healthy donors. The repertoire was sequenced with immunoSEQ multiplex PCR; TCRdb's copy has only in-frame clones and lacks some. This sample has some 170,000 clones, with approximately 80% found just once. The specimen sequenced was PBMCs. The receptors here all came from a man aged 18-30 years in good health and CMV-seropositive. CDR3s include the opening cysteine and the closing phenylalanine or tryptophan.

V gene	J gene	CDR3 protein
TRBV19	TRBJ1-1	CASSSQGAGEAFF
TRBV5-5	TRBJ2-3	CASRTSGVLGTQYF
TRBV19	TRBJ2-1	CASHPGREGLIVVYNEQFF
TRBV12-5	TRBJ1-5	CASRTGRNNQPQHF
TRBV18	TRBJ2-3	CASSPRAGSTDTQYF
TRBV10-3	TRBJ1-1	CAISDKGQTNTEAFF
TRBV5-1	TRBJ2-7	CASSLISGEVSAEQYF
TRBV19	TRBJ2-5	CATRAGGDQETQYF
TRBV19	TRBJ1-1	CASRTAQSMNTEAFF
TRBV13	TRBJ1-6	CASSLSESPLHF
TRBV5-6	TRBJ2-3	CASSWDMDTQYF
TRBV2	TRBJ1-5	CASRVGQGVYQPQHF
TRBV18	TRBJ1-1	CASSPSGQNEAFF
TRBV14	TRBJ2-3	CASSHRTSSADTQYF
TRBV11-2	TRBJ2-2	CASSLEEGTGELFF
TRBV18	TRBJ2-1	CASSPQTPRVPYNEQFF
TRBV4-1	TRBJ2-3	CASSQVSSGSTDTQYF
TRBV7-8	TRBJ1-6	CASSFGRRTPSPLHF
TRBV9	TRBJ2-2	CASSEGQQTNTGELFF
TRBV13	TRBJ2-1	CASSLEGQGAYNEQFF
TRBV2	TRBJ1-2	CASRDSGTGAYGYTF
TRBV9	TRBJ2-3	CASSPDRIAGGRGDTQYF
TRBV29-1	TRBJ1-1	CSVLKAAGGTEAFF
TRBV4-3	TRBJ2-3	CASSQAIGGADTQYF
TRBV5-1	TRBJ2-7	CASSRSAGGYEQYF
TRBV18	TRBJ1-1	CASSLAEGNTEAFF
TRBV27	TRBJ2-7	CASSLHANSYEQYF
TRBV5-1	TRBJ2-3	CASTAGTGGYTDTQYF
TRBV10-3	TRBJ2-1	CAISTLAGGHEQFF
TRBV7-9	TRBJ1-1	CASSFLETVGTEAFF
TRBV2	TRBJ2-5	CASSRGGWETQYF
TRBV27	TRBJ2-1	CASSLYSGYNEQFF
TRBV2	TRBJ2-1	CASSDPGGNEQFF
TRBV5-1	TRBJ2-5	CASSYTGETQYF
TRBV4-3	TRBJ1-2	CASSQDRVIGAGYTF
TRBV18	TRBJ2-7	CASSPAGTPGYEQYF
TRBV13	TRBJ2-1	CASSLGGGGYNEQFF
TRBV4-3	TRBJ2-7	CASSQDSQAIYEQYF
TRBV5-4	TRBJ1-2	CASSLQEPPNYGYTF
TRBV30	TRBJ2-2	CAWSPGNTGELFF
TRBV29-1	TRBJ1-2	CSVEEWTGIYGYTF
TRBV5-4	TRBJ2-5	CASSLAWAGFETQYF
TRBV29-1	TRBJ2-1	CSVVERGRYNEQFF
TRBV5-4	TRBJ2-3	CASSPRGSTDTQYF
TRBV9	TRBJ2-3	CASGPGELFSTDTQYF
TRBV29-1	TRBJ1-5	CSVGDRGHQPQHF
TRBV19	TRBJ1-3	CASSTLRQGSSGNTIYF
TRBV7-8	TRBJ2-5	CASSLMSGVTQETQYF
TRBV9	TRBJ2-1	CASSVIGLAISDEQFF
TRBV6-5	TRBJ2-2	CASTERRPGTGELFF
TRBV30	TRBJ2-2	CAWTRGLTNTGELFF